This T cell receptor (beta chain) was identified during a study of breast tumors, draining lymph nodes, adjacent tissues (dated by TCRdb to the mid-2010s). General notes on the study: The study compared TCR beta repertoires across tumor, adjacent nontumor tissue and axillary lymph nodes from breast cancer patients. The study was designed to assess the relationships and possible T-cell exchange between tumor, surrounding tissue and draining lymph node repertoires in human breast cancer. Beyond this particular receptor, the publication reports: Rather than being directly demonstrated, the conclusion that tumor T cells originate in lymph nodes was presented as consistent with a hypothesis. The data were considered consistent with the idea that most tumor T cells come from the lymph node and then expand in tumor tissue. Tumor T-cell repertoires showed less diversity than lymph node repertoires and more diversity than nontumor tissue repertoires, and tumor T-cell repertoires showed preferential V and J gene usage. In luminal-like breast cancer, tumor and nontumor tissue repertoires resembled each other significantly more than in basal-like breast cancer.

Sequencing instrument: Illumina HiSeq 2000. TCR beta chain libraries were generated by multiplex PCR amplification. High-throughput sequencing was used to analyze the amplified TCR beta chain products. The public sequencing data were trimmed at Q25 with fastp and processed into clonotypes with MiXCR by TCRdb, which kept only in-frame beta chains. Duplicate CDR3 protein sequences are folded into a single record with the most common DNA and genes. The sample contains tens of thousands of distinct CDR3 sequences, about 27% of them found a single time. The ten largest account for 8.1% of the sample. Including cysteine and phenylalanine, the CDR3 has 15 amino acids. Only the CDR3 region is kept as DNA, spanning 45 bases read in frame from base 1. Reading the germline V gene (reference sequence) gives CDR1 LNHDA and CDR2 SQIVND. Trimming costs V 2 bases and J 8 bases, and their ends lie 15 bases apart. The lymph node samples were taken from the axillary draining lymph nodes of breast cancer patients.

This clonotype showed up many times. Its cognate antigen has yet to be identified. There are no base qualities to consult, and no much larger clone falls within one base. The rearranged chain carries TRBV19 and TRBJ1-4; matching of 5 bases hints at TRBD1 as the D gene. Sequenced sample: axillary lymph node tissue. This clonotype was sampled from a female donor with breast cancer. Some clones in this sample may be carry-over from other donors' samples. The encoded CDR3 is CASSIHSQGGEKLFF. The nucleotide sequence reads TGTGCCAGTAGTATACATAGCCAGGGTGGGGAAAAACTGTTTTTT.